This record looks at one T cell receptor (beta chain) sequence and its context. Germline lookup yields CDR1 MGHDK and CDR2 SYGVNS. Unmatched junction bases numbered 0, after V lost 2 bases and J lost 0 bases. The CDR3 length is 16 residues. The assay was immunoSEQ multiplex PCR, and TCRdb's table has in-frame clones only and misses some. The sample shows roughly 400,000 clones, about 88% of them seen only once. The sample comes from a study of blood T cell repertoires in COVID-19. This chain connects TRBV25-1 to TRBJ2-1; TRBD2 matches at 11 bases. The source of this sequence is a woman aged 18-35 years who had been exposed to COVID-19. The sequencing sample was made of PBMCs or T cells enriched from blood (not recorded which). The CDR3 DNA sequence: TGTGCCAGCAGTGAAACTAGCGGGGGCTCCTACAATGAGCAGTTCTTC. This codes for CASSETSGGSYNEQFF.